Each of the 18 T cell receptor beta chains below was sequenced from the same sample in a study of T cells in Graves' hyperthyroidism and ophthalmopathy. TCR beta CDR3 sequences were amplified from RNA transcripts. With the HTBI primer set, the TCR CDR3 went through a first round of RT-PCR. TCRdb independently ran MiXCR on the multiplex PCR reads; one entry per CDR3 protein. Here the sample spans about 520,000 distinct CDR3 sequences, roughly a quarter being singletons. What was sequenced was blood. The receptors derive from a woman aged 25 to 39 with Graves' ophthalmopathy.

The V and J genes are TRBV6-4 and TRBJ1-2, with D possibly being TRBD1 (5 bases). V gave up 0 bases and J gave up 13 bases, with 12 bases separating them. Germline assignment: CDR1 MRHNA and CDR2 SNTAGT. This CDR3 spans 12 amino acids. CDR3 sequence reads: CASSDSRQRVTF. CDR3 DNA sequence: TGTGCCAGCAGTGACTCGCGACAGCGGGTCACCTTC.

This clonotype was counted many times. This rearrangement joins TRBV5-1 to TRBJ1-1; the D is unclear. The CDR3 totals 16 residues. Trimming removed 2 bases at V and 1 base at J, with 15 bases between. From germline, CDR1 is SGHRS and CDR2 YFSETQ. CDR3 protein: CASSLLGLASNTEAFF. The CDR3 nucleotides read TGCGCCAGCAGCTTATTAGGTCTAGCCTCGAACACTGAAGCTTTCTTT.

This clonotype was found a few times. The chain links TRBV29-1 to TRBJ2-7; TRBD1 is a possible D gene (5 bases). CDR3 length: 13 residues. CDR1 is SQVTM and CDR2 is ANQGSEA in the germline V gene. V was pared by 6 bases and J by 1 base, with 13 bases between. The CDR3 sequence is CSVKITGSYEQYF. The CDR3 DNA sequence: TGCAGCGTGAAGATAACAGGTTCCTACGAGCAGTACTTC.

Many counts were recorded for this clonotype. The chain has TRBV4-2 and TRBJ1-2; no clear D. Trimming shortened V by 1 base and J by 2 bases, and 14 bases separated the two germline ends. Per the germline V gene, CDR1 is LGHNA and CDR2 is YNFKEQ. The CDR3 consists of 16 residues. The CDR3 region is CASSQVSGAENYGYTF. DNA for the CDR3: TGTGCCAGCAGCCAAGTCTCTGGTGCCGAGAACTATGGCTACACCTTC.

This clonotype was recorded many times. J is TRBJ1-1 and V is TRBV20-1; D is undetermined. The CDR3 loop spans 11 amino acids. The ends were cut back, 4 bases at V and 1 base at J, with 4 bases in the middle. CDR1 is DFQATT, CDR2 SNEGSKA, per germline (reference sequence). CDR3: CSAKENTEAFF. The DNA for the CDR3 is TGCAGTGCTAAGGAGAACACTGAAGCTTTCTTT.

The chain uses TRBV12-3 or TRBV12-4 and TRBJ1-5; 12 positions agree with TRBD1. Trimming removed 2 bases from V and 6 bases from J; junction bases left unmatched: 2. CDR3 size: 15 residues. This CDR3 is CASSLKGQGAQPQHF. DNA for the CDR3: TGTGCCAGCAGTTTAAAGGGACAGGGGGCTCAGCCCCAGCATTTT.

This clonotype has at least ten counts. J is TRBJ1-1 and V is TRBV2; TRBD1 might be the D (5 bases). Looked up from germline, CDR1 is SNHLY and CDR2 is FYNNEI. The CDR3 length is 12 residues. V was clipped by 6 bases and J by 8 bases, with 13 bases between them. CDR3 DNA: TGTGCCAGCAGCCACCCGGGGGGGGAAGCTTTCTTT. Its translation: CASSHPGGEAFF. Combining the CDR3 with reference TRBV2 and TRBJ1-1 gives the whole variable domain EPEVTQTPSHQVTQMGQEVILRCVPISNHLYFYWYRQILGQKVEFLVSFYNNEISEKSEIFDDQFSVERPDGSNFTLKIRSTKLEDSAMYFCASSHPGGEAFFGQGTRLTVV.

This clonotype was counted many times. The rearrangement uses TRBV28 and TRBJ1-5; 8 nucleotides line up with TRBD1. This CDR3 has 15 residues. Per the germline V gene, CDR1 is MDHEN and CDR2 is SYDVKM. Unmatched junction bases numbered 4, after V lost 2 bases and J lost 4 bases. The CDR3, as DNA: TGTGCCAGCAGTTTACGGACAGGGCAGAATCAGCCCCAGCATTTT. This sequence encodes CASSLRTGQNQPQHF.

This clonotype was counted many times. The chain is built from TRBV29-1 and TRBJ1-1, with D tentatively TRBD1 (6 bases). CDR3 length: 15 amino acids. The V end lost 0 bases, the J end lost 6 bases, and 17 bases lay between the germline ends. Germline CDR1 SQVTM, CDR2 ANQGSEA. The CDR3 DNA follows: TGCAGCGTTGAAGATCTGGGGGGCCGCGGGGCTGAAGCTTTCTTT. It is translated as CSVEDLGGRGAEAFF.

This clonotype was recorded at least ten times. In DNA form, the CDR3 reads TGTGCCAGCAGCCATCACGAGGGCTACACCTTC. Protein: CASSHHEGYTF. J is TRBJ1-2 and V is TRBV3-1; D gene ambiguous. The ends were cut back, 3 bases at V and 8 bases at J, with 7 bases in the middle. The CDR3 consists of 11 residues. Germline-derived CDR1 and CDR2 are LGHDT and YNNKEL (reference sequence). Together with reference TRBV3-1 and TRBJ1-2, the CDR3 gives the full variable domain: DTAVSQTPKYLVTQMGNDKSIKCEQNLGHDTMYWYKQDSKKFLKIMFSYNNKELIINETVPNRFSPKSPDKAHLNLHINSLELGDSAVYFCASSHHEGYTFGSGTRLTVV.

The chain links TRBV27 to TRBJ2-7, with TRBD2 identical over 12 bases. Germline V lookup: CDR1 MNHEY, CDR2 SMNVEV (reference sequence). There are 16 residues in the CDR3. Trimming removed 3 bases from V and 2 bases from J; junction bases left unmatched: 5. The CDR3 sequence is CASSFSSGGATYEQYF. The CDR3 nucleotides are TGTGCCAGCAGTTTTTCTAGCGGGGGGGCGACCTACGAGCAGTACTTC.

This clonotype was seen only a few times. Here the CDR3 DNA reads TGTGCCAGCTCACCTCGAAGCCCTCAGGCTTACGGCTACACCTTC. Amino acids: CASSPRSPQAYGYTF. The chain joins TRBV18 to TRBJ1-2; no definite D call. V lost 3 bases and J 8 bases, leaving 19 bases between the germline ends. The germline gives CDR1 KGHSH, CDR2 LQKENI. The CDR3 covers 15 residues.

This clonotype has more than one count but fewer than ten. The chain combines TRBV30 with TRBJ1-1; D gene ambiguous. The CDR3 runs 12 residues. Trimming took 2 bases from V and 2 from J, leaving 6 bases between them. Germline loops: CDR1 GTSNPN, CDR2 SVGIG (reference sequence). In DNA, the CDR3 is TGTGCCTGGAGTTCTCCCAACACTGAAGCTTTCTTT. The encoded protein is CAWSSPNTEAFF.

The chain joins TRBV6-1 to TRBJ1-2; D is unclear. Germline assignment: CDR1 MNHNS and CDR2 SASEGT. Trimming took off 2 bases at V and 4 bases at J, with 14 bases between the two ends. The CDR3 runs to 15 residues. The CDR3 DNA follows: TGTGCCAGCAGTGAAAATACTGCCAGCCTCTATGGCTACACCTTC. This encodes CASSENTASLYGYTF.

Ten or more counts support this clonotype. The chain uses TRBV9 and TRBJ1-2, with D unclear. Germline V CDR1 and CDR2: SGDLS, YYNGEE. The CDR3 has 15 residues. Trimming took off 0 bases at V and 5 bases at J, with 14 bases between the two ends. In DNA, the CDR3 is TGTGCCAGCAGCGTAGCTCCCTTCTCGATTTATGGCTACACCTTC. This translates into CASSVAPFSIYGYTF.

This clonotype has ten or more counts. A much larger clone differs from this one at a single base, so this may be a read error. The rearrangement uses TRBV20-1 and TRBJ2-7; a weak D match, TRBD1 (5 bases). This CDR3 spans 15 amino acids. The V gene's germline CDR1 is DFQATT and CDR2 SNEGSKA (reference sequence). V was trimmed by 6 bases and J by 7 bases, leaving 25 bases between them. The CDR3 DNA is TGCAGTGCCAACCCCCGCGTAGGGGCCGGTGGTGAGCAGTACTTC. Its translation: CSANPRVGAGGEQYF.

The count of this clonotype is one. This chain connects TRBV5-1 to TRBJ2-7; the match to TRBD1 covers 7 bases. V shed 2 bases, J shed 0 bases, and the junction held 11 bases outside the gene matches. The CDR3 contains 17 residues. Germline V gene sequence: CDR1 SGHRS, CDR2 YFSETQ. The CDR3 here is CASSFSTPGQSSYEQYF. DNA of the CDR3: TGCGCCAGCAGCTTCTCCACTCCGGGACAGAGCTCCTACGAGCAGTACTTC.

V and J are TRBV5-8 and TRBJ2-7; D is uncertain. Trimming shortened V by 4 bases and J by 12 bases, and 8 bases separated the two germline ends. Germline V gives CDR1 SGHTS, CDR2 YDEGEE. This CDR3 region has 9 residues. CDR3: CASSTMMYF. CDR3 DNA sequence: TGTGCCAGCAGCACTATGATGTACTTC.